A selection of T cell receptor beta chains follows, all from one sample in a study of blood T cell repertoires in COVID-19. Sequencing used immunoSEQ multiplex PCR; TCRdb keeps in-frame clones, though not all of them. The repertoire holds about 240,000 clones, with 82% as singletons. The sample taken for sequencing was peripheral blood. The receptors derive from a woman younger than 30 with acute or convalescent COVID-19. CDR3s include the opening cysteine and the closing phenylalanine or tryptophan. D genes are given only for firm matches. The size entry is marked missing in some rows and otherwise reads once, few, many or a size class.

cdr3_aa	cdr3_nt	j_call	v_call	clone_size	d_call
CASSETSSYNEQFF	TGTGCCAGCTCTGAGACTAGTTCCTACAATGAGCAGTTCTTC	TRBJ2-1	TRBV9	.	.
CASSPTSGGELFF	TGTGCCAGCAGCCCGACAAGTGGGGGGGAGCTGTTTTTT	TRBJ2-2	TRBV6-5	.	.
CASRRQGGYNEQFF	TGTGCCAGCAGACGACAGGGGGGGTACAATGAGCAGTTCTTC	TRBJ2-1	TRBV6-5	.	TRBD1
CASSLWAEREATNEKLFF	TGTGCCAGCAGTTTATGGGCCGAAAGGGAGGCAACTAATGAAAAACTGTTTTTT	TRBJ1-4	TRBV27	.	.
CASSSYRGRNNEQFF	TGTGCCAGCAGTTCCTACAGGGGGCGCAACAATGAGCAGTTCTTC	TRBJ2-1	TRBV6-2/TRBV6-3	.	TRBD1
CASSPKQGVGGNTIYF	TGTGCCAGCAGCCCCAAACAGGGGGTAGGGGGAAACACCATATATTTT	TRBJ1-3	TRBV7-6	.	TRBD1
CASSLWDSQPQHF	TGTGCCAGCTCACTATGGGACAGTCAGCCCCAGCATTTT	TRBJ1-5	TRBV18	.	TRBD1
CASSTHRQVLDTGELFF	TGTGCCAGCAGTACCCATCGACAGGTTCTGGACACCGGGGAGCTGTTTTTT	TRBJ2-2	TRBV6-2/TRBV6-3	.	.
CASSYRPEGVPYEQYF	TGTGCCAGCAGTTACCGCCCCGAGGGGGTCCCCTACGAGCAGTACTTC	TRBJ2-7	TRBV6-5	.	.
CASSHRSLNTEAFF	TGTGCCAGCAGTCACAGGTCCCTGAACACTGAAGCTTTCTTT	TRBJ1-1	TRBV6-6	.	.
CATTPATRGETQYF	TGTGCCACTACCCCCGCGACTAGAGGAGAGACCCAGTACTTC	TRBJ2-5	TRBV6-5	.	.
CATSDPDRGDNNEQFF	TGTGCCACCAGTGATCCTGACCGTGGAGATAACAATGAGCAGTTCTTC	TRBJ2-1	TRBV24-1	.	.
CASSPLVGAGSAEQYF	TGTGCCAGCAGCCCCCTTGTCGGGGCGGGGTCTGCCGAGCAGTACTTC	TRBJ2-7	TRBV7-6	.	.
CASRRQGAMGEQFF	TGTGCCAGCCGAAGACAGGGGGCCATGGGGGAGCAGTTCTTC	TRBJ2-1	TRBV25-1	.	TRBD1
CASRKGVYEQYF	TGTGCCAGCAGGAAGGGGGTTTACGAGCAGTACTTC	TRBJ2-7	TRBV2	once	.
CASSFNGMNTEAFF	TGTGCCAGCAGTTTTAACGGGATGAACACTGAAGCTTTCTTT	TRBJ1-1	TRBV28	.	.
CASSILGAGEAFF	TGTGCCAGTAGTATATTGGGGGCTGGGGAAGCTTTCTTT	TRBJ1-1	TRBV19	.	.
CATSRGGGGQPSTDTQYF	TGTGCCACCAGCAGAGGAGGGGGAGGGCAGCCTAGCACAGATACGCAGTATTTT	TRBJ2-3	TRBV15	.	.
CASSVVQRGGEQYF	TGTGCCAGCAGCGTAGTGCAAAGAGGGGGCGAGCAGTACTTC	TRBJ2-7	TRBV9	.	.
CASSRTTGGGFGTEAFF	TGTGCCAGCAGCCGAACGACAGGGGGCGGTTTCGGCACTGAAGCTTTCTTT	TRBJ1-1	TRBV6-6	.	TRBD1
CASSPWAGDLNTGELFF	TGTGCCAGCTCACCATGGGCAGGGGACCTGAACACCGGGGAGCTGTTTTTT	TRBJ2-2	TRBV18	.	.
CASSVTSGYTDTQYF	TGTGCCAGCAGCGTCACTAGCGGCTACACAGATACGCAGTATTTT	TRBJ2-3	TRBV9	few	TRBD2
CASSPRGLVNTEAFF	TGCGCCAGCAGCCCCCGGGGGTTGGTGAACACTGAAGCTTTCTTT	TRBJ1-1	TRBV5-1	.	.
CASSWDREVTGANVLTF	TGTGCCAGCAGCTGGGACAGGGAAGTGACTGGGGCCAACGTCCTGACTTTC	TRBJ2-6	TRBV5-4	few	TRBD1
CAWRTGTSGSSMNF	TGTGCCTGGAGAACCGGGACTAGCGGGAGTTCAATGAACTTC	TRBJ2-7	TRBV30	few	TRBD2
CASTNTTAHVREETQYF	TGTGCCAGCACGAACACGACGGCTCACGTGAGGGAAGAGACCCAGTACTTC	TRBJ2-5	TRBV28	.	.
CATSRGVTSAGELFF	TGTGCCACCAGCAGAGGGGTGACTAGCGCCGGGGAGCTGTTTTTT	TRBJ2-2	TRBV15	few	TRBD2
CASSLILAGLNEQFF	TGTGCCAGCAGCTTGATACTAGCGGGACTCAATGAGCAGTTCTTC	TRBJ2-1	TRBV5-4	.	TRBD2
CASSSLGQGAYSGANVLTF	TGCGCCAGCAGTTCCCTGGGACAGGGGGCCTACTCTGGGGCCAACGTCCTGACTTTC	TRBJ2-6	TRBV5-1	.	TRBD1
CASSYSRGGRNSPLHF	TGTGCCAGCAGTTACTCCCGTGGAGGGCGAAATTCACCCCTCCACTTT	TRBJ1-6	TRBV6-5	many	.
CASRGTGAAYGYTF	TGTGCCAGCAGGGGGACAGGGGCGGCCTATGGCTACACCTTC	TRBJ1-2	TRBV6-6	.	TRBD1
CASSIVQHTNSPLHF	TGTGCCAGCAGCATAGTACAGCATACTAATTCACCCCTCCACTTT	TRBJ1-6	TRBV7-2	few	.
CAGAGGPGDTQYF	TGTGCCGGAGCGGGAGGGCCGGGTGATACGCAGTATTTT	TRBJ2-3	TRBV30	.	TRBD2
CASSGAGPGLGAYEQYF	TGTGCCAGCAGCGGCGCAGGACCGGGACTAGGGGCGTACGAGCAGTACTTC	TRBJ2-7	TRBV5-6	.	TRBD2
CASSVDTGHYYGYTF	TGTGCCAGCAGCGTAGATACAGGGCACTACTATGGCTACACCTTC	TRBJ1-2	TRBV9	.	.
CASPSGGGYEQYF	TGTGCCAGCCCGTCGGGGGGCGGGTACGAGCAGTACTTC	TRBJ2-7	TRBV6-5	.	.
CASSYPSGRAGYEQYF	TGTGCCAGCAGTTACCCTAGCGGGAGGGCCGGGTACGAGCAGTACTTC	TRBJ2-7	TRBV6-2/TRBV6-3	.	TRBD2
CASSLGPPSGGAFF	TGTGCCAGCAGCTTGGGACCACCCTCCGGAGGGGCTTTCTTT	TRBJ1-1	TRBV7-2	.	.
CASSPRWDSINEQFF	TGTGCCAGCAGTCCCAGGTGGGACTCCATCAATGAGCAGTTCTTC	TRBJ2-1	TRBV27	.	.
CAWSLTGSNTEAFF	TGTGCCTGGAGTCTGACAGGGAGTAACACTGAAGCTTTCTTT	TRBJ1-1	TRBV30	.	TRBD1
CASSSGQGWEKLFF	TGCGCCAGCAGCTCAGGACAGGGTTGGGAAAAACTGTTTTTT	TRBJ1-4	TRBV5-1	.	TRBD1
CSVGTASGNTIYF	TGCAGCGTTGGGACAGCATCTGGAAACACCATATATTTT	TRBJ1-3	TRBV29-1	.	.
CASSKKRTGTSYEQYF	TGTGCCAGCAGCAAAAAAAGGACAGGGACATCCTACGAGCAGTACTTC	TRBJ2-7	TRBV21-1	few	.
CSVDRTENYGYTF	TGCAGCGTTGACCGGACAGAAAATTATGGCTACACCTTC	TRBJ1-2	TRBV29-1	.	.
CASKEGWSYEQYF	TGTGCCAGCAAGGAGGGTTGGTCCTACGAGCAGTACTTC	TRBJ2-7	TRBV2	once	.